Listed below are T cell receptor beta chains from one sample, sequenced in a study of T cell responses to AZD1222 COVID-19 vaccine. Profiling relied on immunoSEQ multiplex PCR, and the TCRdb table lists in-frame clones only, not all of them. The sample carries 180,000 or so clones, roughly 90% recorded once. The sample consisted of peripheral blood, taken 28 days after the second AZD1222 dose. The source of these receptors is an adult who received the AZD1222 COVID-19 vaccine. CDR3s include the opening cysteine and the closing phenylalanine or tryptophan.

j_call: TRBJ2-1
v_call: TRBV5-1
cdr3_aa: CASGSGSYNEQFF

j_call: TRBJ2-5
v_call: TRBV2
cdr3_aa: CASRPQGGSETQYF

j_call: TRBJ1-1
v_call: TRBV5-1
cdr3_aa: CARWCTTHTEAFF

j_call: TRBJ1-3
v_call: TRBV9
cdr3_aa: CASSPAGGFGNTIYF

j_call: TRBJ2-7
v_call: TRBV27
cdr3_aa: CASSPRTGDRHEQYF

j_call: TRBJ2-7
v_call: TRBV6-2/TRBV6-3
cdr3_aa: CASSPRLAGGPYEQYF

j_call: TRBJ1-2
v_call: TRBV9
cdr3_aa: CASSATGTGTYGYTF

j_call: TRBJ2-7
v_call: TRBV27
cdr3_aa: CASSHRPLATGYEQYF

j_call: TRBJ1-2
v_call: TRBV18
cdr3_aa: CASSPKEGYGYTF

j_call: TRBJ1-2
v_call: TRBV6-5
cdr3_aa: CASSYLGFGYTF

j_call: TRBJ1-3
v_call: TRBV7-9
cdr3_aa: CASSLVAGTGGIYF

j_call: TRBJ2-5
v_call: TRBV4-2
cdr3_aa: CASSLHLRETQYF

j_call: TRBJ2-5
v_call: TRBV9
cdr3_aa: CASSVAEGTQYF

j_call: TRBJ1-2
v_call: TRBV4-2
cdr3_aa: CASSQGPGPAGYGYTF

j_call: TRBJ1-3
v_call: TRBV7-6
cdr3_aa: CASSLEGDGHSGNTIYF

j_call: TRBJ1-6
v_call: TRBV6-6
cdr3_aa: CASSKGQGGSPLHF

j_call: TRBJ2-1
v_call: TRBV9
cdr3_aa: CASSVSLYNEQFF

j_call: TRBJ2-5
v_call: TRBV18
cdr3_aa: CASSPQAGQETQYF

j_call: TRBJ1-3
v_call: TRBV27
cdr3_aa: CASKFLGGNTIYF

j_call: TRBJ2-1
v_call: TRBV19
cdr3_aa: CASRPSGGYNEQFF

j_call: TRBJ1-6
v_call: TRBV6-1
cdr3_aa: CASSEGSSYNSPLHF

j_call: TRBJ1-5
v_call: TRBV3-1/TRBV3-2
cdr3_aa: CASSQEGPANQPQHF

j_call: TRBJ1-6
v_call: TRBV11-2
cdr3_aa: CASSLDLVQKNSPLHF

j_call: TRBJ2-1
v_call: TRBV19
cdr3_aa: CASSPIAGGPEQFF

j_call: TRBJ2-2
v_call: TRBV19
cdr3_aa: CASSIWDFANTGELFF

j_call: TRBJ1-2
v_call: TRBV25-1
cdr3_aa: CASSDPGQSNYGYTF

j_call: TRBJ1-2
v_call: TRBV6-5
cdr3_aa: CASSRDRGHAYGYTF

j_call: TRBJ1-5
v_call: TRBV30
cdr3_aa: CAWSDRRYQPQHF

j_call: TRBJ1-4
v_call: TRBV7-9
cdr3_aa: CASSLNEKLFF

j_call: TRBJ2-3
v_call: TRBV5-4
cdr3_aa: CASSSPGSRSTDTQYF

j_call: TRBJ2-3
v_call: TRBV2
cdr3_aa: CASRKGGRSTDTQYF

j_call: TRBJ1-3
v_call: TRBV27
cdr3_aa: CASSLSGIWGAGNTIYF

j_call: TRBJ2-5
v_call: TRBV18
cdr3_aa: CASSPPEGHQETQYF

j_call: TRBJ2-1
v_call: TRBV11-2
cdr3_aa: CASSLRDRDKGEQFF

j_call: TRBJ2-7
v_call: TRBV5-1
cdr3_aa: CASSLVPGASYEQYF

j_call: TRBJ2-5
v_call: TRBV9
cdr3_aa: CASSAMTGGGTQYF

j_call: TRBJ2-1
v_call: TRBV7-9
cdr3_aa: CASSFDSTSTREQFF

j_call: TRBJ2-7
v_call: TRBV11-2
cdr3_aa: CASSLRSGGPYEQYF

j_call: TRBJ2-1
v_call: TRBV5-5
cdr3_aa: CASSLTVNEQFF

j_call: TRBJ1-6
v_call: TRBV19
cdr3_aa: CASTRDRTNFGTLHF

j_call: TRBJ1-2
v_call: TRBV7-2
cdr3_aa: CASSTGGGYGYTF

j_call: TRBJ1-2
v_call: TRBV27
cdr3_aa: CASSTRRAGNYGYTF

j_call: TRBJ2-3
v_call: TRBV6-5
cdr3_aa: CASRGQGSTDTQYF

j_call: TRBJ2-7
v_call: TRBV6-5
cdr3_aa: CASSPKWDSYEQYF

j_call: TRBJ1-5
v_call: TRBV4-1
cdr3_aa: CASSQENRGDQPQHF

j_call: TRBJ2-2
v_call: TRBV11-2
cdr3_aa: CAIPRHWTGRTGELFF

j_call: TRBJ2-1
v_call: TRBV6-5
cdr3_aa: CASSFGTPRGGEQFF

j_call: TRBJ2-2
v_call: TRBV6-2/TRBV6-3
cdr3_aa: CASSPRMTGELFF